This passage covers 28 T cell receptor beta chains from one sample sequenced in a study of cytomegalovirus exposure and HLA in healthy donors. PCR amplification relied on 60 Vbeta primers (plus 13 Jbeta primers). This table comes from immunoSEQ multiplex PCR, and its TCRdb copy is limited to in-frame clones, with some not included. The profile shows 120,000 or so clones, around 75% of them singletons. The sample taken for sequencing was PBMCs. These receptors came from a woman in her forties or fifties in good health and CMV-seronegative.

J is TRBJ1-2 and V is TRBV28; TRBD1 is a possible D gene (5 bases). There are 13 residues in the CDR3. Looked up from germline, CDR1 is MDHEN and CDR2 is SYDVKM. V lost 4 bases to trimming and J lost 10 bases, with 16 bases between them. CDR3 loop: CASSSPPDTDYTF. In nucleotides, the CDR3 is TGTGCCAGCAGTTCACCACCGGACACCGACTACACCTTC.

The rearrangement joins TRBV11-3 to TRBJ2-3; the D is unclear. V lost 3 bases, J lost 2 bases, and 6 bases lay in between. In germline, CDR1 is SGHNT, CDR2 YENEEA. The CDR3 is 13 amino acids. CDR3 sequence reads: CASSFEFTDTQYF. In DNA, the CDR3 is TGTGCCAGCAGCTTTGAGTTCACAGATACGCAGTATTTT.

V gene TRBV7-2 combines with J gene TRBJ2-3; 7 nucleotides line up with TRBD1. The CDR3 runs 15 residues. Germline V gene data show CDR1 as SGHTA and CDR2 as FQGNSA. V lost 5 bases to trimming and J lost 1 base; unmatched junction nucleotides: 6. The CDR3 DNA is TGTGCCAGCAGCACCCGGACAGGACGCACAGATACGCAGTATTTT. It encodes CASSTRTGRTDTQYF.

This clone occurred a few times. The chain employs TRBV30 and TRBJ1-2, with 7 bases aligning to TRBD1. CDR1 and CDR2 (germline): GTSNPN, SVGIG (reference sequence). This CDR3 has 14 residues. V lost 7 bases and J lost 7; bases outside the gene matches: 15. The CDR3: CASEGALGFGGYTF. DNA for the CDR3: TGTGCCTCGGAGGGGGCGTTAGGGTTCGGTGGCTACACCTTC. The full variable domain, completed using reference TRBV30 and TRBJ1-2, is SQTIHQWPATLVQPVGSPLSLECTVEGTSNPNLYWYRQAAGRGLQLLFYSVGIGQISSEVPQNLSASRPQDRQFILSSKKLLLSDSGFYLCASEGALGFGGYTFGSGTRLTVV.

The CDR3 loop is CATSRDGPEQYF. CDR3 coding DNA: TGTGCCACCAGCAGAGATGGGCCGGAGCAGTACTTC. V gene TRBV15 combines with J gene TRBJ2-7; no clear D. The germline gives CDR1 LNHNV, CDR2 YYDKDF (reference sequence). V shed 0 bases and J shed 7 bases, with 7 bases lying between them. There are 12 residues in the CDR3.

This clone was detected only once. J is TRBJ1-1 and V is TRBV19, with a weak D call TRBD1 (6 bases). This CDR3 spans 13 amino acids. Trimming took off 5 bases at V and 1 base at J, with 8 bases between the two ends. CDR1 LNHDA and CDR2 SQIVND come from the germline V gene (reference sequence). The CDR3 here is CASSQQGNTEAFF. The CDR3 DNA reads TGTGCCAGTAGTCAACAGGGGAACACTGAAGCTTTCTTT.

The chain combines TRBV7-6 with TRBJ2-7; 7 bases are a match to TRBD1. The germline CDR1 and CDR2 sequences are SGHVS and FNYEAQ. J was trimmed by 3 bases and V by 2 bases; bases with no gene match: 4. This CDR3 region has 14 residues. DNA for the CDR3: TGTGCCAGCAGCTTATTGACAGGGAGCTACGAGCAGTACTTC. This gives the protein CASSLLTGSYEQYF. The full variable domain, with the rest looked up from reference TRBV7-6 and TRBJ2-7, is GAGVSQSPRYKVTKRGQDVALRCDPISGHVSLYWYRQALGQGPEFLTYFNYEAQQDKSGLPNDRFSAERPEGSISTLTIQRTEQRDSAMYRCASSLLTGSYEQYFGPGTRLTVT.

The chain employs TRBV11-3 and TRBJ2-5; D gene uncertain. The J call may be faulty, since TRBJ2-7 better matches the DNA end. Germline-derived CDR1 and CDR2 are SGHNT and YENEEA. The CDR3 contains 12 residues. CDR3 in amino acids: CASSYYGYEQYF. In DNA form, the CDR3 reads TGTGCCAGCAGCTACTACGGCTACGAGCAGTACTTC.

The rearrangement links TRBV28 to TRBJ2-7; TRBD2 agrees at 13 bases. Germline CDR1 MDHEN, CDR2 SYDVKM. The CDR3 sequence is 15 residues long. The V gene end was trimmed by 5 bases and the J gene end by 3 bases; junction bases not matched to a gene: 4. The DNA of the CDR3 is TGTGCCAGCAGTCACGGACTAGCGGGAGACTACGAGCAGTACTTC. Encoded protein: CASSHGLAGDYEQYF. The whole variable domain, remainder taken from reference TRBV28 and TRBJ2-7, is DVKVTQSSRYLVKRTGEKVFLECVQDMDHENMFWYRQDPGLGLRLIYFSYDVKMKEKGDIPEGYSVSREKKERFSLILESASTNQTSMYLCASSHGLAGDYEQYFGPGTRLTVT.

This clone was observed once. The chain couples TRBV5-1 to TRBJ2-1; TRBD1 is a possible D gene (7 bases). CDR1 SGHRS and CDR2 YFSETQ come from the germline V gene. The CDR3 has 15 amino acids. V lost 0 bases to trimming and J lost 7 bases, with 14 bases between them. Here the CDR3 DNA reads TGCGCCAGCAGCTTGGTAGGGGGCGCGGGGAATGAGCAGTTCTTC. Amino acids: CASSLVGGAGNEQFF.

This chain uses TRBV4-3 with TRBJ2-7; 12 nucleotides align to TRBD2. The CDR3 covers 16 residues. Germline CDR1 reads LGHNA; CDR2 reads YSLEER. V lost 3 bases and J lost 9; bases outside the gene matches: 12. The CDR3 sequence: CASSHATSGSKLVQYF. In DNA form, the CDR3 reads TGCGCCAGCAGCCACGCGACTAGCGGGAGTAAGTTGGTGCAGTACTTC.

This CDR3 reads CASSVAPGEGNEQYF. The CDR3 DNA reads TGTGCCAGCAGCGTAGCGCCGGGAGAGGGGAACGAGCAGTACTTC. This chain links TRBV9 with TRBJ2-7, with a tentative D call TRBD2 (6 bases). Per the germline V gene, CDR1 is SGDLS and CDR2 is YYNGEE. The V and J ends lost 0 bases and 5 bases respectively, with 15 bases between them. The CDR3 has 15 residues.

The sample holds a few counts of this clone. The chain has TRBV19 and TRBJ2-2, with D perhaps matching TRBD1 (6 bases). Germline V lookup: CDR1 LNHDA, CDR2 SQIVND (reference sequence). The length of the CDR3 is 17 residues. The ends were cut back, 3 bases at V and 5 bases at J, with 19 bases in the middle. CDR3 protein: CASSISGVLVRTGELFF. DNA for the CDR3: TGTGCCAGTAGTATCTCAGGGGTACTCGTACGGACCGGGGAGCTGTTTTTT.

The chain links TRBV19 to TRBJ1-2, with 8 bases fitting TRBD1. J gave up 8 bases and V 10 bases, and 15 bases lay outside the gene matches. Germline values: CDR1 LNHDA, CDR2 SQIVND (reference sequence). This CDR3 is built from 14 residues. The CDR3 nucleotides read TGTGCCACCTATGGGTACAGGGGGGAGCGGGGCTACACCTTC. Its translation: CATYGYRGERGYTF.

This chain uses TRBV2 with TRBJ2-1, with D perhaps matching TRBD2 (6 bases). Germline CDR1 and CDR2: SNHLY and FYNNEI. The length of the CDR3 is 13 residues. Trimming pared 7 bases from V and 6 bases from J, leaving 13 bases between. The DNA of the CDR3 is TGTGCCAGCACAAACCAACTAGCCAATGAGCAGTTCTTC. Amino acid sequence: CASTNQLANEQFF. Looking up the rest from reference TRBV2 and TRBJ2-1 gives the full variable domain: EPEVTQTPSHQVTQMGQEVILRCVPISNHLYFYWYRQILGQKVEFLVSFYNNEISEKSEIFDDQFSVERPDGSNFTLKIRSTKLEDSAMYFCASTNQLANEQFFGPGTRLTVL.

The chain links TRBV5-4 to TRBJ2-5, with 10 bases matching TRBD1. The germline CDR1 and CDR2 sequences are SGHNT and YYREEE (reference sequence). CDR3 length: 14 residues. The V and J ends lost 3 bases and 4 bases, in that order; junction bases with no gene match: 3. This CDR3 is CASSSTGGLETQYF. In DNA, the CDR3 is TGTGCCAGCAGCTCGACAGGGGGCTTAGAGACCCAGTACTTC.

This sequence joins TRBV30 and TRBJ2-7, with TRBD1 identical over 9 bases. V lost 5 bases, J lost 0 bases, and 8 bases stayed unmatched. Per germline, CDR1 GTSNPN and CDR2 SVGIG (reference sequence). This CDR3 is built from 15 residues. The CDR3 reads CAWGTGQGHSYEQYF. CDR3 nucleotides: TGTGCCTGGGGAACGGGACAGGGACACTCCTACGAGCAGTACTTC.

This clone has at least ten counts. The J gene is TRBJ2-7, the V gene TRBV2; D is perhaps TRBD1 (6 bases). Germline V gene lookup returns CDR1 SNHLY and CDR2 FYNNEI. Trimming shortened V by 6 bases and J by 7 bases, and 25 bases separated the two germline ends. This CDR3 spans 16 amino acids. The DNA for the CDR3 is TGTGCCAGCAGGACCTGGGTACAGGGAGACCCTAGGGAGCAGTACTTC. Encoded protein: CASRTWVQGDPREQYF.

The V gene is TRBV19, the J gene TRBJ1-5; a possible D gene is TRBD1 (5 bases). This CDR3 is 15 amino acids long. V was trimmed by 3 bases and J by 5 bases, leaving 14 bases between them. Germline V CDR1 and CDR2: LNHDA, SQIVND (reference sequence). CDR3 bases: TGTGCCAGTAGTATTGGGGCAGTAATAGATCAGCCCCAGCATTTT. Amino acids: CASSIGAVIDQPQHF.

The CDR3 is CASNLGTSARYEQYF. CDR3 nucleotides: TGCGCCAGCAACCTCGGGACTAGTGCTCGGTACGAGCAGTACTTC. This rearrangement joins TRBV5-1 to TRBJ2-7, with 8 bases that match TRBD2. The CDR3 covers 15 residues. Germline-derived CDR1 and CDR2 are SGHRS and YFSETQ. V lost 6 bases to trimming and J lost 4 bases; unmatched junction nucleotides: 12.

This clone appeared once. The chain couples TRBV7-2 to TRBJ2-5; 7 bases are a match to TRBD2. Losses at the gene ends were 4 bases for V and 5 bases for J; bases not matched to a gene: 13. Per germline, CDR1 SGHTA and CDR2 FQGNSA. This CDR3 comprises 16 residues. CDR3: CASSSDTSVGWETQYF. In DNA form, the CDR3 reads TGTGCCAGCAGCTCCGATACTAGCGTTGGGTGGGAGACCCAGTACTTC.

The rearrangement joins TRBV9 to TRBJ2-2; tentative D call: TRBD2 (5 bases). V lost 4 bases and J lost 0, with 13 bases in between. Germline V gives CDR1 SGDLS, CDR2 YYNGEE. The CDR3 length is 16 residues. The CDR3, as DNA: TGTGCCAGCAGCCCCCCAGGAGCGGCGAACACCGGGGAGCTGTTTTTT. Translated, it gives CASSPPGAANTGELFF.

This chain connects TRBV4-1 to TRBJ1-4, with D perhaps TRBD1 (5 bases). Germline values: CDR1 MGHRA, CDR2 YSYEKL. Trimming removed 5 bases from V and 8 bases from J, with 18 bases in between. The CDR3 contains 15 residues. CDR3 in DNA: TGCGCCAGCAGCTCTAGACGGATCACAGGAGAAAAACTGTTTTTT. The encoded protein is CASSSRRITGEKLFF.

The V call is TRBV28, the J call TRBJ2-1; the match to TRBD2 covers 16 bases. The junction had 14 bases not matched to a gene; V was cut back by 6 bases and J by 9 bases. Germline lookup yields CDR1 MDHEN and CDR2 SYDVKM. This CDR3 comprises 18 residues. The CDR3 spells CASRPGLAGGYERSEQFF. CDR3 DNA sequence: TGTGCCAGCAGACCGGGACTAGCGGGAGGGTATGAGCGGAGTGAGCAGTTCTTC.

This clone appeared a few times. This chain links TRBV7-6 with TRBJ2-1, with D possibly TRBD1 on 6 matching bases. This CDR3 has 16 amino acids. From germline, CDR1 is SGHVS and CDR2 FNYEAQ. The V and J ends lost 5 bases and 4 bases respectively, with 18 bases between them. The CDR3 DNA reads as TGTGCCAGCAGCCGGTCGGACAGCCTCACGTACAATGAGCAGTTCTTC. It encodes CASSRSDSLTYNEQFF. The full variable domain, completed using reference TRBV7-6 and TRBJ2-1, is GAGVSQSPRYKVTKRGQDVALRCDPISGHVSLYWYRQALGQGPEFLTYFNYEAQQDKSGLPNDRFSAERPEGSISTLTIQRTEQRDSAMYRCASSRSDSLTYNEQFFGPGTRLTVL.

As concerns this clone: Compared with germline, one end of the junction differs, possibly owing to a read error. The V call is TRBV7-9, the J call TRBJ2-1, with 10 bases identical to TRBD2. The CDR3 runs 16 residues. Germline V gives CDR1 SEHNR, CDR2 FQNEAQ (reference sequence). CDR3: CSSSLAPSGSNNEQFF. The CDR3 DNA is TGTTCCAGCAGCTTAGCGCCTAGCGGGAGTAACAATGAGCAGTTCTTC.

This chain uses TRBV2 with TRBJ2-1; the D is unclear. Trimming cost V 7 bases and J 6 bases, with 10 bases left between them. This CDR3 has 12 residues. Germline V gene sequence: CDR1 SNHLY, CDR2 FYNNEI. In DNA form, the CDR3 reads TGTGCCAGCATTCGGAGTCCCAATGAGCAGTTCTTC. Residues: CASIRSPNEQFF.

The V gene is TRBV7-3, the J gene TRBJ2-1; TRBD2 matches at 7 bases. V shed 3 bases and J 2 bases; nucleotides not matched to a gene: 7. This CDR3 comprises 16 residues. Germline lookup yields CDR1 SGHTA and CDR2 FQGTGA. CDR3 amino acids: CASSLVAGAAYNEQFF. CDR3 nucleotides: TGTGCCAGCAGCTTGGTAGCGGGCGCCGCCTACAATGAGCAGTTCTTC.